This TCR beta chain appears in the sequencing data of a study of blood T cell repertoires in COVID-19. Study details: There were acute and convalescent COVID-19 samples, and they came from the United States, Italy and Spain. PBMCs, B-cell-depleted T cells, or T cells provided the cDNA or gDNA that made up the material.

Source study methods: Amplifying reference gene primers gave estimates of nucleated cell counts. Repertoires were generated with immunoSEQ multiplex PCR, while TCRdb's copy carries only in-frame clones and drops some. That table supplies the V and J calls and clone size; D and trimming were determined from the DNA. The sample contains 240,000 or so clones, about 80% of which appear only once. The CDR3 runs to 13 residues. The V gene end was trimmed by 0 bases and the J gene end by 6 bases; junction bases not matched to a gene: 2. In germline, CDR1 is SGHRS, CDR2 YFSETQ. The chain uses TRBV5-1 and TRBJ1-2; TRBD1 matches at 7 bases. This clonotype was obtained from a woman older than 75 with acute or convalescent COVID-19. The sample consisted of peripheral blood. CDR3 coding DNA: TGCGCCAGCAGCTTGGAAGGGGGCCATGGCTACACCTTC. As protein: CASSLEGGHGYTF.